This is a list of T cell receptor beta chains from one sample in a study of T cell changes during pregnancy in multiple sclerosis. Clones were read by immunoSEQ multiplex PCR, and TCRdb kept only the in-frame ones, dropping some. In the table there are over 75,000 clones, roughly 92% of which are singletons. The source was peripheral blood, collected in the first trimester of pregnancy. Receptors were obtained from a female donor with multiple sclerosis, enrolled in a pregnancy study. Both conserved end residues are trimmed from each CDR3.

v_gene,CDR3aa
TRBV7-2,ASSFIPGQSNQPQH
TRBV10-3,ATRQDNQPQH
TRBV7-9,ASSLIRRYNEQF
TRBV7-9,ASSLSGRDHEQY
TRBV5-4,ASSTLAGENTGELF
TRBV29-1,SAVVGGRGFSETQY
TRBV19,ASSIVGAGELF
TRBV13,ASSPAQSGRRVGELF
TRBV15,ATSPWEGSSYNEQF
TRBV7-3,ASSLGPRVSHTGELF
TRBV28,ASSLFGGLDTQY
TRBV19,ASSTPRQERTEAF
TRBV5-1,ASYDLGQGVIEQY
TRBV9,ASSEGTDYEQY
TRBV6-1,ASSPVYRSGELF
TRBV7-9,ATAGFGAGVYEQY
TRBV19,ASSPGLAGVGEQF
TRBV30,AWDRGAGELF
TRBV27,ASSLTGRGQPQH
TRBV5-1,ASSLASGNTEAF
TRBV2,ASSPGTPRTDTQY
TRBV25-1,ASSESGRQETQY
TRBV5-6,ASSLGIGGDTQY
TRBV11-3,ASSLDYAGGYQETQY
TRBV5-6,ASSYRGQANTEAF
TRBV6-1,ASIRDRNTEAF
TRBV28,ASSPWGQGVPSYGYT
TRBV5-1,ASSLTSGQETQY
TRBV5-1,ASSPGLAGVNEQF
TRBV6-6,ASRAGTNQF
TRBV29-1,SVAGTDSNQPQH
TRBV4-1,ASSQAPGLSSYEQY
TRBV6-1,ASQFPPEKLF
TRBV21-1,ASSKGRPTNEKLF
TRBV13,ASSHSVSGNTIY
TRBV6-5,ASSPSGSSYEQY
TRBV30,AWSLGTSGRTVDNEQF
TRBV6-6,ASSYTLGGNEQF
TRBV5-1,ASSSGLAGGSLNTDTQY
TRBV21-1,ASSKAGRGGYGYT
TRBV28,ASSPLAGDPQNIQY
TRBV7-3,ASSLMALDTDTQY
TRBV6-5,ASSYEFPGSAGELF
TRBV6-1,ASRQGPFEVQY
TRBV11-1,ASSLVGYREAF
TRBV11-2,ASSLEAVSENIQY
TRBV11-2,ASSLKGVNTEAF
TRBV5-1,ASSPGRENTEAF
TRBV6-5,ASQTSDEQY
TRBV5-4,ASSRPTSGRDTGELF